A selection of T cell receptor beta chains follows, all from one sample in a study of beta chain features in type 1 diabetes. Clones were read by immunoSEQ multiplex PCR, and TCRdb kept only the in-frame ones, dropping some. The data contain roughly 50,000 clones, 35% to 55% of them singletons. Material: stem cell memory CD4+ T cells from blood. These receptors all come from a man aged 30 to 45 with type 1 diabetes. The CDR3 runs from the conserved cysteine through the conserved F or W. D genes are given only for firm matches. Expanded clones get a size class; other rows say once, few or many, or leave the size out.

DNA	CDR3	V	J	size	D
TGTGCCAGCACCTTGGGACTAGCGGGAGGGTCCCCCAAATCTGGGGCCAACGTCCTGACTTTC	CASTLGLAGGSPKSGANVLTF	TRBV2	TRBJ2-6	NA	TRBD2
TGTGCCTGGAGTGAAGGGATTGAGAGAGGGGGTACCTACGAGCAGTACTTC	CAWSEGIERGGTYEQYF	TRBV30	TRBJ2-7	few	NA
TGCGCCAGCGGCCCCAGCGGGAGGGCCTCCTCCGGGGAGCTGTTTTTT	CASGPSGRASSGELFF	TRBV5-1	TRBJ2-2	NA	TRBD2
TGTGCCAGCTCACCAAGAGGCAGGGGCGTCATGAACACTGAAGCTTTCTTT	CASSPRGRGVMNTEAFF	TRBV18	TRBJ1-1	NA	NA
TGTGCCAGCAGCGCCGGACCGGGGGGTGAGCAGTTCTTC	CASSAGPGGEQFF	TRBV11-1	TRBJ2-1	NA	TRBD2
TGTGCCAGCAGCGTAGTAGGACTTAGCACAGATACGCAGTATTTT	CASSVVGLSTDTQYF	TRBV9	TRBJ2-3	NA	NA
TGTGCCAGCAGTCCTCGGACTAGCGCCAATACGCAGTATTTT	CASSPRTSANTQYF	TRBV6-5	TRBJ2-3	few	TRBD2
TGTGCCAGCAGCGTCACCCCGGGACTAGCGGTACGAAGCACCACAGATACGCAGTATTTT	CASSVTPGLAVRSTTDTQYF	TRBV9	TRBJ2-3	NA	TRBD2
TGTGCCAGCAGTTTGGCCGCCTACGTAGCCACCTACGAGCAGTACTTC	CASSLAAYVATYEQYF	TRBV28	TRBJ2-7	NA	NA
TGTGCCAGCAGCCGAGGGGGGGGGAATCAGCCCCAGCATTTT	CASSRGGGNQPQHF	TRBV7-9	TRBJ1-5	NA	NA
TGTGCCAGCAGTGAAACCCTCGGGGGGGGTCCGCGTCAGCCCCAGCATTTT	CASSETLGGGPRQPQHF	TRBV2	TRBJ1-5	NA	NA
TGCGCCAGCAGGTCGCAGGGGGCAATATACACCGGGGAGCTGTTTTTT	CASRSQGAIYTGELFF	TRBV5-1	TRBJ2-2	few	TRBD1
TGTGCCAGCAGTTCGGCAGGGGTCTATGGCTACACCTTC	CASSSAGVYGYTF	TRBV27	TRBJ1-2	NA	NA
TGTGCCAGCAGCTTAGTCATAACGGGAGGGGGCTACAATGAGCAGTTCTTC	CASSLVITGGGYNEQFF	TRBV11-2	TRBJ2-1	NA	TRBD2
TGTGCCAGCAGCCGTGGAGGTACCAACTACGAGCAGTACTTC	CASSRGGTNYEQYF	TRBV7-9	TRBJ2-7	NA	NA
TGTGCCAGCAGCGTCGGGGAGGCCTCGAGGGAGGAGCAGTTCTTC	CASSVGEASREEQFF	TRBV4-2	TRBJ2-1	NA	NA
TGTGCCAGCAGCTCCCGGGCGGGAGGTATCCATGAGCAGTTCTTC	CASSSRAGGIHEQFF	TRBV11-2	TRBJ2-1	NA	TRBD2
TGTGCCAGCAGCTCCCTTGGGGCGGATACGCAGTATTTT	CASSSLGADTQYF	TRBV7-9	TRBJ2-3	NA	NA
TGTGCCAGCAGTGAAGCGGGGCAGTACGAGCAGTACTTC	CASSEAGQYEQYF	TRBV6-1	TRBJ2-7	few	NA
TGTGCCAGCTCTAGCGGGAGTGGAGAGACCCAGTACTTC	CASSSGSGETQYF	TRBV6-1	TRBJ2-5	NA	TRBD2
TGTGCCAGCAGCTTAGGGACTAACTATGACTACACCTTC	CASSLGTNYDYTF	TRBV7-8	TRBJ1-2	once	NA
TGTGCCAGCAGTCAGAGTATTGGGGGAGGCAATGAAAAACTGTTTTTT	CASSQSIGGGNEKLFF	TRBV14	TRBJ1-4	NA	NA
TGCGCCAGCAGCTACACTACCGGTACTACCGGGGAGCTGTTTTTT	CASSYTTGTTGELFF	TRBV5-1	TRBJ2-2	NA	NA
TGCAGCGTCGTTAGCGGGAGGTTGCAGACCCAGTACTTC	CSVVSGRLQTQYF	TRBV29-1	TRBJ2-5	few	TRBD2
TGTGCCAGCAGCGTAGAATTACCGGGACCGCGGGGAGGAGGTGAGCAGTTCTTC	CASSVELPGPRGGGEQFF	TRBV9	TRBJ2-1	NA	NA
TGTGCCAGCAGGGGGACTGTGAACACCGGGGAGCTGTTTTTT	CASRGTVNTGELFF	TRBV6-1	TRBJ2-2	few	NA
TGTGCCAGCAGCCGGACAGGAGAATCCTATGGCTACACCTTC	CASSRTGESYGYTF	TRBV6-1	TRBJ1-2	NA	TRBD1
TGTGCTAGCTCCCCGGGAGGGGGCTTCGCTGAAGCTTTCTTT	CASSPGGGFAEAFF	TRBV12-5	TRBJ1-1	NA	TRBD1
TGTGCCAGCAGCGCCACCTCGGGCGAGCAGTACTTC	CASSATSGEQYF	TRBV7-9	TRBJ2-7	NA	NA
TGTGCCAGCAGAGACACGGGTGTAGACTATGGCTACACCTTC	CASRDTGVDYGYTF	TRBV6-4	TRBJ1-2	NA	NA
TGTGCCGCCGGACAGGGGAATGAGCCCCAGCATTTT	CAAGQGNEPQHF	TRBV10-3	TRBJ1-5	NA	TRBD1
TGTGCCAGCAGCTTTGGGAGTGGTTCTGGAAACACCATATATTTT	CASSFGSGSGNTIYF	TRBV7-9	TRBJ1-3	few	NA
TGCGCCAGCAGCCCGCGGGACCCAGCCTACGAGCAGTACTTC	CASSPRDPAYEQYF	TRBV5-1	TRBJ2-7	few	NA
TGTGCCAGTAGTATAGAGGCAGGGGGCAATCAGCCCCAGCATTTT	CASSIEAGGNQPQHF	TRBV19	TRBJ1-5	NA	NA
TGCGCCAGCAGCCACCCTGGACAACTCGTGAACGAGCAGTACTTC	CASSHPGQLVNEQYF	TRBV4-1	TRBJ2-7	few	NA
TGTGCCATCAGACCCAGGGATGACTATGGCTACACCTTC	CAIRPRDDYGYTF	TRBV10-3	TRBJ1-2	NA	NA
TGTGCCAGCAGTTCGCAACTAGCGAGGAATGAGCAGTTCTTC	CASSSQLARNEQFF	TRBV6-1	TRBJ2-1	once	TRBD2